The T cell receptor beta chain under discussion was sequenced for a study of low-dose radiotherapy and immunotherapy resistance in tumors. Overall study: Aspirin 300 mg, taken orally and daily, was given to patients for four cycles from cycle 1 day 1.

Primers targeting TRAV and TRBV primed first-strand cDNA, covering alpha and beta chains. Amplification, which lasted around 21 PCR cycles, used a constant-region primer and V-primer adapter to amplify TCRs. TCRdb passed the reads through MiXCR, listing each CDR3 protein once. The table has around 99,000 distinct CDR3 sequences, around 9.2% seen once. This clonotype was observed at least ten times. The time point was: before trial treatment. Germline V gives CDR1 MNHEY, CDR2 SVGEGT. This CDR3 comprises 16 residues. Trimming removed 3 bases from V and 2 bases from J; junction bases left unmatched: 10. This TCR derives from a male donor with prostate cancer. The genes are TRBV6-2 or TRBV6-3 and TRBJ2-7; TRBD2 aligns across 7 bases. The sample in question was PBMCs, obtained before treatment. CDR3 in amino acids: CASSYLLTGGPYEQYF. As DNA, the CDR3 is TGTGCCAGCAGTTATTTGCTTACGGGAGGCCCCTACGAGCAGTACTTC.